Listed here are 31 T cell receptor beta chains from one sample, sequenced in a study of radiotherapy plus CTLA-4 blockade in lung cancer. Using immunoSEQ multiplex PCR, the repertoire was profiled, and TCRdb retains in-frame clones only, with some absent. The sample gives tens of thousands of clones, around nine tenths of which show up once; roughly a sixth is in the top ten. This specimen consisted of peripheral blood, obtained from a patient treated with radiotherapy plus ipilimumab. These receptors were taken from a human donor with non-small cell lung cancer that progressed on radiotherapy plus ipilimumab.

V usage is TRBV7-9 and J usage is TRBJ2-3, with D unclear. Trimming removed 4 bases at V and 0 bases at J, with 11 bases between. CDR1 and CDR2 from the germline V gene are SEHNR and FQNEAQ (reference sequence). The CDR3 covers 15 residues. Written as DNA, the CDR3 is TGTGCCAGCAGCTCCAATAGTATTAGCACAGATACGCAGTATTTT. Amino acid sequence: CASSSNSISTDTQYF.

J is TRBJ2-7 and V is TRBV6-5, with D perhaps being TRBD1 or TRBD2 (5 bases each). Germline CDR1 is MNHEY and CDR2 is SVGAGI. V was trimmed by 4 bases and J by 6 bases, leaving 16 bases between them. The CDR3 consists of 14 residues. CDR3 region: CASSFGPPGLEQYF. The CDR3 DNA reads as TGTGCCAGCAGTTTTGGCCCCCCGGGGCTCGAGCAGTACTTC.

CDR3 DNA: TGTGCCAGGCGGGGGCAGGGGACCGGGGAGCTGTTTTTT. Amino acid sequence: CARRGQGTGELFF. This sequence joins TRBV2 and TRBJ2-2; D may be TRBD2 (7 bases). The CDR3 totals 13 residues. V was trimmed by 9 bases and J by 5 bases, leaving 13 bases between them. CDR1 SNHLY and CDR2 FYNNEI come from the germline V gene.

Remarks on this clone: A read error may produce the germline difference seen at one junction end. The CDR3 region is CASSRDGGPYEQYF. The CDR3 DNA follows: TGCGCCAGCAGCCGGGACGGGGGTCCCTACGAGCAGTACTTC. The chain has TRBV7-2 and TRBJ2-7; maybe TRBD2 (6 bases). Germline CDR1 reads SGHTA; CDR2 reads FQGNSA. The CDR3 length is 14 residues. Based on the CDR3 plus reference TRBV7-2 and TRBJ2-7, the full variable domain is GAGVSQSPSNKVTEKGKDVELRCDPISGHTALYWYRQSLGQGLEFLIYFQGNSAPDKSGLPSDRFSAERTGGSVSTLTIQRTQQEDSAVYLCASSRDGGPYEQYFGPGTRLTVT.

This clone was seen only once. The chain links TRBV28 to TRBJ1-5; 8 bases are shared with TRBD1. The germline gives CDR1 MDHEN, CDR2 SYDVKM. Trimming cost V 8 bases and J 9 bases; bases outside gene matches: 9. CDR3 length: 13 residues. CDR3 coding DNA: TGTGCCAGCGACAGGGGAGGACCTACGCCCCAGCATTTT. It translates to CASDRGGPTPQHF.

The table lists this clone with a few counts. This chain joins TRBV4-1 and TRBJ1-1; TRBD1 is a possible D gene (6 bases). The V gene's germline CDR1 is MGHRA and CDR2 YSYEKL. The CDR3 is 14 residues long. Trimming removed 5 bases from V and 4 bases from J, with 14 bases in between. The CDR3, as DNA: TGCGCCAGCAGCAAAGGGGGAGGAGGCACTGAAGCTTTCTTT. It is translated as CASSKGGGGTEAFF.

V gene TRBV15 combines with J gene TRBJ2-7; a possible D gene is TRBD1 (5 bases). The CDR3 contains 14 residues. The V end was cut by 2 bases, the J end by 2 bases, with 10 bases between. Germline lookup yields CDR1 LNHNV and CDR2 YYDKDF (reference sequence). The CDR3 protein is CATSRQGQAYEQYF. CDR3 DNA sequence: TGTGCCACCAGCAGACAGGGTCAGGCCTACGAGCAGTACTTC.

This clone was recorded a few times. This sequence joins TRBV7-3 and TRBJ2-2; D unclear. Germline lookup yields CDR1 SGHTA and CDR2 FQGTGA. Trimming took 2 bases from V and 0 from J, leaving 10 bases between them. The CDR3 covers 16 residues. The CDR3 DNA reads as TGTGCCAGCAGCTTATCTCCGTCCGCGAACACCGGGGAGCTGTTTTTT. It specifies CASSLSPSANTGELFF.

V usage is TRBV10-3 and J usage is TRBJ2-3; 10 nucleotides align to TRBD2. Germline V lookup: CDR1 ENHRY, CDR2 SYGVKD. The length of the CDR3 is 17 residues. J gave up 0 bases and V 5 bases, and 8 bases lay outside the gene matches. CDR3: CAISSGRADPSTDTQYF. In DNA, the CDR3 is TGTGCCATCAGTAGCGGGAGGGCCGACCCCAGCACAGATACGCAGTATTTT.

This clone was detected only a few times. The V gene is TRBV7-2, the J gene TRBJ1-1; D call uncertain. Germline-derived CDR1 and CDR2 are SGHTA and FQGNSA. V was pared by 1 base and J by 5 bases, with 14 bases between. This CDR3 contains 15 residues. DNA for the CDR3: TGTGCCAGCAGCTTAGGTAGGAGTCGTGGAACTGAAGCTTTCTTT. Protein product: CASSLGRSRGTEAFF.

This clone was found a few times. The rearrangement joins TRBV11-2 to TRBJ2-7; TRBD1 or TRBD2 may be the D gene (6 bases each). Germline V gene data show CDR1 as SGHAT and CDR2 as FQNNGV. V was cut by 5 bases and J by 7 bases, with 18 bases left in between. This CDR3 is 14 amino acids long. DNA of the CDR3: TGTGCCAGCAGCCCTAACCGGGGGCGTGGAGAGCAGTACTTC. Protein: CASSPNRGRGEQYF.

The CDR3 protein is CASSSGQGVGERPLHF. The CDR3 nucleotides are TGTGCCAGCAGCTCCGGACAGGGGGTGGGGGAGAGACCCCTCCACTTT. The genes are TRBV7-2 and TRBJ1-6; TRBD1 matches at 10 bases. This CDR3 is 16 amino acids long. From germline, CDR1 is SGHTA and CDR2 FQGNSA. V dropped 4 bases and J dropped 12; count of bases not matched to a gene: 12.

The chain combines TRBV7-2 with TRBJ2-7; D is uncertain. The germline V gene has CDR1 SGHTA and CDR2 FQGNSA. This CDR3 has 13 residues. Trimming removed 0 bases at V and 6 bases at J, with 9 bases between. The CDR3 reads CASSLAPGGEQYF. CDR3 in DNA: TGTGCCAGCAGCTTAGCGCCAGGCGGCGAGCAGTACTTC.

This clone was picked up a small number of times. The V and J genes are TRBV6-1 and TRBJ2-7; perhaps TRBD2 as D (6 bases). V shed 1 base and J shed 5 bases, with 12 bases lying between them. This CDR3 is 14 amino acids long. Germline V lookup: CDR1 MNHNS, CDR2 SASEGT. The CDR3 here is CASSEEGGLHEQYF. Written as DNA, the CDR3 is TGTGCCAGCAGTGAAGAAGGAGGGCTGCACGAGCAGTACTTC.

Only one count was recorded for this clone. The chain carries TRBV27 and TRBJ2-1, with 7 bases fitting TRBD1. The germline V gene has CDR1 MNHEY and CDR2 SMNVEV (reference sequence). The junction had 10 bases not matched to a gene; V was cut back by 5 bases and J by 6 bases. There are 15 residues in the CDR3. CDR3 nucleotide sequence: TGTGCCAGCAGTCGATTCGACAGGGCGGGCAATGAGCAGTTCTTC. Its translation: CASSRFDRAGNEQFF.

The J gene is TRBJ2-3, the V gene TRBV11-2, with D perhaps assigned TRBD1 or TRBD2 (5 bases each). The CDR3 extends over 14 amino acids. Trimming removed 6 bases at V and 0 bases at J, with 10 bases between. Germline CDR1 and CDR2: SGHAT and FQNNGV. As DNA, the CDR3 is TGTGCCAGCAGGACTTGGGACAGCACAGATACGCAGTATTTT. It is translated as CASRTWDSTDTQYF.

The chain couples TRBV27 to TRBJ2-6; possible D gene TRBD1, 5 bases. This CDR3 has 17 amino acids. Germline CDR1 and CDR2: MNHEY and SMNVEV (reference sequence). The V gene lost 2 bases and the J gene lost 0 bases, with 11 bases spanning the gap. In nucleotides, the CDR3 is TGTGCCAGCAGTTTAATGGGGCCCCTCTCTGGGGCCAACGTCCTGACTTTC. Translating gives CASSLMGPLSGANVLTF.

V and J are TRBV14 and TRBJ1-6; the D gene is possibly TRBD1 (5 bases). Trimming cost V 4 bases and J 5 bases, with 12 bases left between them. This CDR3 is built from 15 residues. CDR1 is SGHDN and CDR2 is FVKESK in the germline V gene. This CDR3 reads CASSRGQGHNSPLHF. The CDR3 coding sequence is TGTGCCAGCAGCCGGGGCCAGGGTCATAATTCACCCCTCCACTTT.

The V gene is TRBV2, the J gene TRBJ1-5; possible D gene TRBD1, 6 bases. Trimming took off 3 bases at V and 7 bases at J, with 16 bases between the two ends. Germline V CDR1 and CDR2: SNHLY, FYNNEI. This CDR3 region has 15 residues. The CDR3 DNA follows: TGTGCCAGCAGTGAGCTTACAGGGAACCAACAGCCCCAGCATTTT. It specifies CASSELTGNQQPQHF.

The V gene is TRBV11-2, the J gene TRBJ1-4; D not resolved. The length of the CDR3 is 18 residues. From germline, CDR1 is SGHAT and CDR2 FQNNGV. The germline V and J ends were trimmed by 0 bases and 0 bases, with 14 bases remaining between them. The CDR3 DNA reads TGTGCCAGCAGCTTAGAACTCACACTCCAGTCAACTAATGAAAAACTGTTTTTT. This codes for CASSLELTLQSTNEKLFF.

This chain's CDR3 is CASSKGDTGELFF. For the CDR3, the DNA is TGCGCCAGCAGCAAAGGGGACACCGGGGAGCTGTTTTTT. The chain links TRBV5-1 to TRBJ2-2; TRBD1 might be the D (5 bases). Per the germline V gene, CDR1 is SGHRS and CDR2 is YFSETQ. The CDR3 is 13 residues long. V dropped 4 bases and J dropped 3 bases, with 7 bases sitting between them.

This chain uses TRBV27 with TRBJ1-1, with no clear D. Germline V gene data show CDR1 as MNHEY and CDR2 as SMNVEV (reference sequence). This CDR3 has 13 amino acids. V was clipped by 6 bases and J by 7 bases, with 15 bases between them. Written as DNA, the CDR3 is TGTGCCAGCAGCCAGCTTCGGTTACATGAAGCTTTCTTT. Residues: CASSQLRLHEAFF.

The chain uses TRBV4-1 and TRBJ2-3; 10 positions agree with TRBD2. Trimming cost V 2 bases and J 0 bases; bases outside gene matches: 8. Germline assignment: CDR1 MGHRA and CDR2 YSYEKL. The CDR3 is 18 residues long. CDR3 amino acids: CASSQNPTTSGSTDTQYF. The DNA of the CDR3 is TGCGCCAGCAGCCAAAACCCGACGACTAGCGGGAGCACAGATACGCAGTATTTT.

The chain is built from TRBV7-3 and TRBJ1-1; the D is unclear. Germline V gene lookup returns CDR1 SGHTA and CDR2 FQGTGA. With 1 base removed from V and 6 bases from J, the gap between germline ends came to 9 bases. CDR3 length equals 13 residues. Written as DNA, the CDR3 is TGTGCCAGCAGCTTAAACGTATGGTCTGAAGCTTTCTTT. Translated, it gives CASSLNVWSEAFF.

The chain couples TRBV6-5 to TRBJ2-5, with 11 bases aligning to TRBD2. V was clipped by 5 bases and J by 1 base; unmatched bases: 0. Germline values: CDR1 MNHEY, CDR2 SVGAGI. This CDR3 region has 14 residues. In DNA, the CDR3 is TGTGCCAGCAGTCTAGCGGGGGGCCAAGAGACCCAGTACTTC. Protein: CASSLAGGQETQYF.

The chain uses TRBV4-1 and TRBJ2-3; tentatively, D is TRBD2 (5 bases). V was cut by 4 bases and J by 0 bases, with 17 bases left in between. CDR3 length equals 17 residues. Germline CDR1 is MGHRA and CDR2 is YSYEKL. Written as DNA, the CDR3 is TGCGCCAGCAGCCCGCGCTTTGGAGCGGTAAGCACAGATACGCAGTATTTT. Residues: CASSPRFGAVSTDTQYF.

This clone has a single count. The chain links TRBV19 to TRBJ2-7; no clear D gene. CDR1 is LNHDA and CDR2 is SQIVND in the germline V gene (reference sequence). The CDR3 is 14 amino acids. V gave up 6 bases and J gave up 1 base, with 13 bases separating them. The CDR3 is CASSPTTVSYEQYF. CDR3 DNA sequence: TGTGCCAGTAGCCCAACCACAGTTTCCTACGAGCAGTACTTC.

The V and J genes are TRBV9 and TRBJ2-7; 8 bases agree with TRBD2. V trimming: 4 bases; J trimming: 0 bases; junction bases outside the gene matches: 3. CDR3 size: 14 residues. Germline CDR1 reads SGDLS; CDR2 reads YYNGEE. The CDR3 here is CASSRGTSSYEQYF. DNA of the CDR3: TGTGCCAGCAGCCGGGGGACTAGCTCCTACGAGCAGTACTTC.

The chain recombines TRBV6-1 with TRBJ1-2, with D perhaps TRBD1 (5 bases). Trimming removed 7 bases at V and 0 bases at J, with 12 bases between. Germline values: CDR1 MNHNS, CDR2 SASEGT. This CDR3 has 14 residues. The CDR3 here is CASTKDTTNYGYTF. The CDR3 DNA reads as TGTGCCAGCACCAAGGACACTACTAACTATGGCTACACCTTC.

The chain joins TRBV7-8 to TRBJ2-5, with a tentative D call TRBD2 (5 bases). CDR1 is SGHVS, CDR2 FQNEAQ, per germline. The V end lost 5 bases, the J end lost 2 bases, and 12 bases lay between the germline ends. The CDR3 extends over 14 amino acids. The CDR3 sequence is CASSQTGEQETQYF. CDR3 nucleotides: TGTGCCAGCAGCCAAACCGGGGAACAAGAGACCCAGTACTTC.

The J gene is TRBJ1-3, the V gene TRBV5-1, with 8 bases fitting TRBD1. The CDR3 length is 14 residues. After removal of 7 bases from V and 2 bases from J, the junction contained 5 bases not matched to a gene. In germline, CDR1 is SGHRS, CDR2 YFSETQ. In nucleotides, the CDR3 is TGCGCCAGCCAGCCAGGGGGCGCTGGAAACACCATATATTTT. Its protein is CASQPGGAGNTIYF.